A single T cell receptor (beta chain) is shown here with its context. The target antigen is unknown. Cultured CD4+ T-cell DNA underwent Oncomine TCR Beta short-read sequencing. TCRdb analysed the PCR reads with MiXCR anew, one entry per CDR3 protein. Of 19,000 or so distinct CDR3 sequences listed, 35% to 55% are singletons. V shed 2 bases and J 5 bases; nucleotides not matched to a gene: 7. The germline CDR1 and CDR2 sequences are SEHNR and FQNEAQ (reference sequence). The length of the CDR3 is 16 residues. This specimen belongs to a study of vaccination and CD4 T cells after COVID-19. The treatment here: roughly 10-day PBMC culture with coronavirus spike peptide pools or control peptides (ViraFEST assay).

V gene TRBV7-9 combines with J gene TRBJ2-5; 11 bases are shared with TRBD2. The sequence was collected from a human donor who had recovered from COVID-19. The input for sequencing was CD4+ T cells from blood, cultured in vitro, taken after SARS-CoV-2 vaccination. CDR3 sequence (DNA): TGTGCCAGCAGCTTAACTAGCGGGGGTTTTCGGGAGACCCAGTACTTC. Its translation: CASSLTSGGFRETQYF.